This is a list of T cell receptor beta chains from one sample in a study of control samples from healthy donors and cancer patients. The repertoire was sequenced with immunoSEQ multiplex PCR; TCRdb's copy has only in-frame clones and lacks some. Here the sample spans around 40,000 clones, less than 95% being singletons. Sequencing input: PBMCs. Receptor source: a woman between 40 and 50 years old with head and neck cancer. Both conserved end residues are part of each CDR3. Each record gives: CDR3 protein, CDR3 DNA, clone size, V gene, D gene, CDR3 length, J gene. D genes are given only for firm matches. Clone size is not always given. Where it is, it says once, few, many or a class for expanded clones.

CDR3: CASSLIREDQPQHF
DNA: TGTGCCAGCAGCCTAATCCGGGAGGATCAGCCCCAGCATTTT
size: .
V: TRBV28
D: .
length: 14
J: TRBJ1-5

CDR3: CASSQGKTQYF
DNA: TGTGCCAGCAGCCAAGGGAAGACCCAGTACTTC
size: .
V: TRBV3-1/TRBV3-2
D: .
length: 11
J: TRBJ2-5

CDR3: CASSPSGSFRYEQYF
DNA: TGTGCCAGTTCCCCTAGCGGGAGCTTCCGTTACGAGCAGTACTTC
size: .
V: TRBV6-5
D: TRBD2
length: 15
J: TRBJ2-7

CDR3: CASSYDIYSGNTIYF
DNA: TGTGCCAGCAGTTACGACATATACTCTGGAAACACCATATATTTT
size: .
V: TRBV6-5
D: .
length: 15
J: TRBJ1-3

CDR3: CASSPRREGRETQYF
DNA: TGTGCCAGCAGTCCCAGGCGGGAAGGGAGAGAGACCCAGTACTTC
size: .
V: TRBV11-3
D: .
length: 15
J: TRBJ2-5

CDR3: CATSREGSSYEQYF
DNA: TGTGCCACCAGCAGAGAAGGGAGTTCCTACGAGCAGTACTTC
size: .
V: TRBV15
D: .
length: 14
J: TRBJ2-7

CDR3: CASAPGPYNTEAFF
DNA: TGTGCCAGCGCACCCGGGCCCTATAACACTGAAGCTTTCTTT
size: once
V: TRBV6-5
D: .
length: 14
J: TRBJ1-1

CDR3: CASSTGGWNEQFF
DNA: TGTGCCAGCTCAACAGGGGGGTGGAATGAGCAGTTCTTC
size: .
V: TRBV18
D: TRBD1
length: 13
J: TRBJ2-1

CDR3: CASRREGHYAGELFF
DNA: TGTGCCAGCAGGAGGGAGGGCCACTACGCCGGGGAGCTGTTTTTT
size: .
V: TRBV6-5
D: TRBD2
length: 15
J: TRBJ2-2

CDR3: CAISPTSASNQPQHF
DNA: TGTGCCATCAGTCCCACGTCCGCTAGCAATCAGCCCCAGCATTTT
size: .
V: TRBV10-3
D: .
length: 15
J: TRBJ1-5

CDR3: CASSRGFSLSNEKLFF
DNA: TGTGCCAGTAGTAGAGGGTTCTCTTTGTCTAATGAAAAACTGTTTTTT
size: .
V: TRBV19
D: .
length: 16
J: TRBJ1-4

CDR3: CSGRETTGELFF
DNA: TGCTCTGGGAGAGAGACCACCGGGGAGCTGTTTTTT
size: once
V: TRBV29-1
D: .
length: 12
J: TRBJ2-2

CDR3: CASSPSGNTIYF
DNA: TGTGCCAGTAGTCCGTCCGGGAACACCATATATTTT
size: .
V: TRBV19
D: .
length: 12
J: TRBJ1-3

CDR3: CASSFGGLASSYEQYF
DNA: TGTGCCAGCAGCTTTGGAGGACTAGCGAGCTCCTACGAGCAGTACTTC
size: .
V: TRBV5-4
D: TRBD2
length: 16
J: TRBJ2-7

CDR3: CASSQGQYTEAFF
DNA: TGTGCCAGCAGCCAGGGACAGTACACTGAAGCTTTCTTT
size: .
V: TRBV14
D: TRBD1
length: 13
J: TRBJ1-1

CDR3: CASSLIPRVPSGSVGEQFF
DNA: TGTGCCAGCAGTTTAATACCCAGGGTTCCTAGCGGGAGCGTGGGAGAGCAGTTCTTC
size: once
V: TRBV28
D: TRBD2
length: 19
J: TRBJ2-1

CDR3: CASRRTGYGYTF
DNA: TGTGCCAGCAGACGGACAGGCTATGGCTACACCTTC
size: .
V: TRBV12-3/TRBV12-4
D: TRBD1
length: 12
J: TRBJ1-2

CDR3: CASSEAGRTEQYF
DNA: TGTGCCAGCAGTGAGGCAGGGAGGACCGAGCAGTACTTC
size: .
V: TRBV25-1
D: .
length: 13
J: TRBJ2-7

CDR3: CASRKGSGELFF
DNA: TGCGCCAGCAGGAAGGGGTCCGGGGAGCTGTTTTTT
size: .
V: TRBV5-1
D: .
length: 12
J: TRBJ2-2

CDR3: CATSDSIFQDRVVVAFF
DNA: TGTGCCACCAGTGATTCAATTTTCCAAGACAGGGTGGTGGTAGCTTTCTTT
size: .
V: TRBV24-1
D: TRBD1
length: 17
J: TRBJ1-1

CDR3: CASSGQGAGNTIYF
DNA: TGTGCCAGCAGCGGACAGGGTGCTGGAAACACCATATATTTT
size: .
V: TRBV6-5
D: TRBD1
length: 14
J: TRBJ1-3

CDR3: CAWSRKGPGTGRNIQYF
DNA: TGTGCCTGGAGCCGTAAAGGGCCCGGGACAGGTAGGAACATTCAGTACTTC
size: .
V: TRBV30
D: TRBD1
length: 17
J: TRBJ2-4

CDR3: CASSLLTGGLGYGYTF
DNA: TGCGCCAGCAGCCTACTGACAGGGGGCTTAGGCTATGGCTACACCTTC
size: .
V: TRBV5-1
D: TRBD1
length: 16
J: TRBJ1-2

CDR3: CASSSGNADTQYF
DNA: TGTGCCAGCAGCTCGGGTAACGCAGATACGCAGTATTTT
size: .
V: TRBV5-4
D: .
length: 13
J: TRBJ2-3

CDR3: CASSLAPSRLRLGEKLFF
DNA: TGTGCCAGCAGCTTAGCCCCGAGCAGGCTCCGACTAGGTGAAAAACTGTTTTTT
size: .
V: TRBV7-9
D: .
length: 18
J: TRBJ1-4

CDR3: CASSPPRRTSGMGETQYF
DNA: TGTGCCAGCTCACCACCGAGGAGGACTAGCGGGATGGGGGAGACCCAGTACTTC
size: .
V: TRBV18
D: TRBD2
length: 18
J: TRBJ2-5

CDR3: CASSRTADGSYGYTF
DNA: TGTGCCAGTAGTAGGACAGCGGACGGGTCCTATGGCTACACCTTC
size: .
V: TRBV19
D: .
length: 15
J: TRBJ1-2